The next 25 T cell receptor beta chains were all read from a single sample in a study of OX40 agonist ivuxolimab in advanced cancers. Repertoires were generated with immunoSEQ multiplex PCR, while TCRdb's copy carries only in-frame clones and drops some. The sample consists of some 16,000 clones, around 79% of them appearing once. Sequenced material: CD4+ or CD8+ T cells sorted from blood, taken in a trial of the OX40 agonist ivuxolimab. The receptors here all came from an adult with an advanced solid tumor such as melanoma, head and neck, liver or kidney cancer.

V usage is TRBV19 and J usage is TRBJ2-7; 10 bases match TRBD2. Unmatched junction bases numbered 6, after V lost 3 bases and J lost 4 bases. Germline V gives CDR1 LNHDA, CDR2 SQIVND (reference sequence). The CDR3 extends over 15 amino acids. The CDR3 DNA is TGTGCCAGTAGTATTCTCTTTAGCGGGGGGTACGAGCAGTACTTC. Amino acids: CASSILFSGGYEQYF.

The count of this clone is one. This sequence joins TRBV7-2 and TRBJ2-7; D might be TRBD1 or TRBD2, each matching 5 bases. Between the trimmed V and J ends, which lost 1 base and 4 bases, there was a span of 11 bases. This CDR3 contains 14 residues. The V gene's germline CDR1 is SGHTA and CDR2 FQGNSA. The DNA of the CDR3 is TGTGCCAGCAGCTTAGACGGGTGGGGGTACGAGCAGTACTTC. Encoded protein: CASSLDGWGYEQYF.

The gene calls are TRBV14 and TRBJ2-1; D uncertain. The ends were cut back, 4 bases at V and 6 bases at J, with 10 bases in the middle. CDR3 length: 13 amino acids. Germline V gene lookup returns CDR1 SGHDN and CDR2 FVKESK. The CDR3 DNA reads as TGTGCCAGCAGCCGCCTCAATTTCAATGAGCAGTTCTTC. This gives the protein CASSRLNFNEQFF.

The V gene is TRBV4-3, the J gene TRBJ1-1; a weak D match, TRBD1 (5 bases). V lost 4 bases and J lost 0, with 12 bases in between. CDR1 and CDR2 from the germline V gene are LGHNA and YSLEER. This CDR3 is built from 15 residues. DNA of the CDR3: TGCGCCAGCAGCCGACGGGGCGAGATGAACACTGAAGCTTTCTTT. Its translation: CASSRRGEMNTEAFF.

This chain uses TRBV7-2 with TRBJ1-2, with D perhaps matching TRBD1 (6 bases). V lost 4 bases, J lost 2 bases, and 14 bases lay in between. CDR3 size: 15 residues. From germline, CDR1 is SGHTA and CDR2 FQGNSA. The CDR3 here is CASSYFLTGNYGYTF. The CDR3 DNA is TGTGCCAGCAGCTACTTTCTTACAGGGAACTATGGCTACACCTTC.

This clone was observed once. The V call is TRBV9, the J call TRBJ2-1; tentative D call: TRBD2 (7 bases). The germline V gene has CDR1 SGDLS and CDR2 YYNGEE. V lost 0 bases and J 4 bases, leaving 11 bases between the germline ends. The CDR3 runs 15 residues. The CDR3 here is CASSVGGGAYNEQFF. Written as DNA, the CDR3 is TGTGCCAGCAGCGTAGGAGGGGGGGCGTACAATGAGCAGTTCTTC.

This clone was recorded only once. The chain combines TRBV5-1 with TRBJ2-2, with no clear D. This CDR3 comprises 14 residues. Germline CDR1 reads SGHRS; CDR2 reads YFSETQ. V dropped 0 bases and J dropped 0 bases, with 3 bases sitting between them. CDR3 protein: CASSLGANTGELFF. In DNA form, the CDR3 reads TGCGCCAGCAGCTTGGGTGCGAACACCGGGGAGCTGTTTTTT. The full variable domain, rest sourced from reference TRBV5-1 and TRBJ2-2, is KAGVTQTPRYLIKTRGQQVTLSCSPISGHRSVSWYQQTPGQGLQFLFEYFSETQRNKGNFPGRFSGRQFSNSRSEMNVSTLELGDSALYLCASSLGANTGELFFGEGSRLTVL.

The V and J genes are TRBV4-1 and TRBJ1-5; TRBD1 aligns across 9 bases. V lost 3 bases to trimming and J lost 0 bases; unmatched junction nucleotides: 3. Germline V gene sequence: CDR1 MGHRA, CDR2 YSYEKL. This CDR3 contains 16 residues. The CDR3 bases are TGCGCCAGCAGCCAGGGACAGGGCTTTAGCAATCAGCCCCAGCATTTT. It codes for CASSQGQGFSNQPQHF.

The genes are TRBV7-2 and TRBJ1-1; the D is unclear. V was shortened by 1 base and J by 1 base, with 7 bases between the two germline ends. This CDR3 has 14 amino acids. The germline gives CDR1 SGHTA, CDR2 FQGNSA. The CDR3 here is CASSLVAANTEAFF. The CDR3 DNA sequence: TGTGCCAGCAGCTTAGTAGCAGCGAACACTGAAGCTTTCTTT.

A single count supports this clone. The chain carries TRBV22-1 and TRBJ1-2. TRBV22-1 is given as a pseudogene. CDR3 length: 14 amino acids. The CDR3 coding sequence is TGTCCTGGGAGGCTCGCGAGAAAGACCTATGGCTACACCTTC. Protein product: CPGRLARKTYGYTF.

This clone was counted once. The chain carries TRBV4-3 and TRBJ2-7, with D perhaps TRBD1 (6 bases). This CDR3 has 14 residues. CDR1 is LGHNA and CDR2 is YSLEER in the germline V gene. With 4 bases removed from V and 4 bases from J, the gap between germline ends came to 14 bases. Written as DNA, the CDR3 is TGCGCCAGCAGCCTGTTTGGGGGCCAGTACGAGCAGTACTTC. Translated: CASSLFGGQYEQYF.

In nucleotides, the CDR3 is TGTGCCAGCAGCTTAGATTGGGGGCTTACCTACGAGCAGTACTTC. Translating it yields CASSLDWGLTYEQYF. The rearrangement joins TRBV7-2 to TRBJ2-7; tentative D call: TRBD1 (6 bases). Trimming cost V 1 base and J 2 bases, with 12 bases left between them. CDR3 length: 15 residues. From germline, CDR1 is SGHTA and CDR2 FQGNSA.

The chain has TRBV5-8 and TRBJ1-3; D unresolved. V lost 4 bases to trimming and J lost 1 base, with 9 bases between them. This CDR3 is built from 14 residues. Germline values: CDR1 SGHTS, CDR2 YDEGEE. The CDR3 spells CASSQGDSGNTIYF. The CDR3 nucleotides are TGTGCCAGCAGCCAAGGAGATTCTGGAAACACCATATATTTT.

V gene TRBV6-5 combines with J gene TRBJ1-6; D call uncertain. CDR1 is MNHEY, CDR2 SVGAGI, per germline. V was trimmed by 0 bases and J by 2 bases, leaving 5 bases between them. This CDR3 has 15 residues. DNA for the CDR3: TGTGCCAGCAGTTACTCATCACCCTATAATTCACCCCTCCACTTT. Its translation: CASSYSSPYNSPLHF.

This chain uses TRBV6-5 with TRBJ2-7; D is unresolved. V lost 4 bases and J 7 bases, leaving 8 bases between the germline ends. Germline CDR1 is MNHEY and CDR2 is SVGAGI. CDR3 length equals 11 residues. The CDR3 DNA sequence: TGTGCCAGCAGTTTCGTAGGAGAGCAGTACTTC. Translated, it gives CASSFVGEQYF.

The rearrangement links TRBV5-4 to TRBJ2-7; 8 bases align to TRBD1. This CDR3 spans 14 amino acids. CDR1 is SGHNT, CDR2 YYREEE, per germline (reference sequence). V lost 0 bases to trimming and J lost 6 bases; unmatched junction nucleotides: 5. The CDR3 coding sequence is TGTGCCAGCAGCTTGGGGCAGGGGGCGGTCGAGCAGTACTTC. It specifies CASSLGQGAVEQYF.

The chain combines TRBV6-6 with TRBJ2-3; the match to TRBD1 covers 9 bases. CDR1 is MNHNY and CDR2 is SVGAGI in the germline V gene (reference sequence). The J segment lost 6 bases and the V segment lost 2 bases, leaving 3 bases of the junction unmatched. The length of the CDR3 is 14 residues. The CDR3 loop is CASSYTTGGDTQYF. For the CDR3, the DNA is TGTGCCAGCAGTTACACGACAGGGGGGGATACGCAGTATTTT.

The chain joins TRBV6-5 to TRBJ1-1, with 10 bases that match TRBD1. Germline V lookup: CDR1 MNHEY, CDR2 SVGAGI. V lost 2 bases and J lost 4; bases outside the gene matches: 4. The CDR3 loop spans 15 amino acids. The CDR3 loop is CASSYGRTGGTEAFF. Here the CDR3 DNA reads TGTGCCAGCAGTTACGGCCGGACAGGGGGCACTGAAGCTTTCTTT.

This sequence joins TRBV5-6 and TRBJ2-2; D uncertain. Germline V lookup: CDR1 SGHDT, CDR2 YYEEEE. The CDR3 has 12 amino acids. Deletions cut 0 bases from V and 6 bases from J, with 3 bases between. Written as DNA, the CDR3 is TGTGCCAGCAGCTTGGGGGCCGGGGAGCTGTTTTTT. Translating it yields CASSLGAGELFF.

Turning to this clone: The sample has other DNA sequences that encode this CDR3 too. V usage is TRBV6-5 and J usage is TRBJ2-3; TRBD1 matches at 9 bases. Germline V gives CDR1 MNHEY, CDR2 SVGAGI. CDR3 length equals 16 residues. Trimming at V came to 0 bases and at J to 2 bases, leaving 3 bases not matched to a gene. CDR3 sequence: CASSYSGQGNTDTQYF. CDR3 sequence (DNA): TGTGCCAGCAGTTACTCGGGACAGGGAAACACAGATACGCAGTATTTT.

The chain joins TRBV27 to TRBJ1-2, with 9 bases aligning to TRBD1. The CDR3 has 13 amino acids. Germline V gene data show CDR1 as MNHEY and CDR2 as SMNVEV (reference sequence). V gave up 6 bases and J gave up 4 bases; unmatched junction bases: 3. The CDR3 sequence is CASRLTGGYGYTF. CDR3 DNA sequence: TGTGCCAGCAGGTTGACAGGGGGCTATGGCTACACCTTC.

V and J are TRBV13 and TRBJ1-1, with a weak D call TRBD1 (5 bases). Germline-derived CDR1 and CDR2 are PRHDT and FYEKMQ (reference sequence). This CDR3 has 14 residues. Trimming took off 0 bases at V and 10 bases at J, with 15 bases between the two ends. In nucleotides, the CDR3 is TGTGCCAGCAGCTTAGGCCTGGGGGGTCTACGAGCTTTCTTT. This codes for CASSLGLGGLRAFF.

The chain links TRBV6-4 to TRBJ2-1; TRBD1 matches 8 bases. CDR1 MRHNA and CDR2 SNTAGT come from the germline V gene. Germline trimming cut 5 bases from V and 5 bases from J; bases unmatched to any gene: 5. The CDR3 runs to 14 residues. The DNA of the CDR3 is TGTGCCAGCAGTCCGGGACAGGACCACAATGAGCAGTTCTTC. It is translated as CASSPGQDHNEQFF.

There are a few counts of this clone. The chain has TRBV5-4 and TRBJ1-1, with D possibly TRBD1 on 6 matching bases. CDR1 is SGHNT and CDR2 is YYREEE in the germline V gene (reference sequence). V lost 1 base, J lost 5 bases, and 9 bases lay in between. This CDR3 spans 13 amino acids. CDR3 loop: CASSLNRDTEAFF. CDR3 nucleotide sequence: TGTGCCAGCAGCTTGAACAGGGATACTGAAGCTTTCTTT. Using reference TRBV5-4 and TRBJ1-1 for the parts outside the CDR3, the full variable domain is ETGVTQSPTHLIKTRGQQVTLRCSSQSGHNTVSWYQQALGQGPQFIFQYYREEENGRGNFPPRFSGLQFPNYSSELNVNALELDDSALYLCASSLNRDTEAFFGQGTRLTVV.

The chain has TRBV11-2 and TRBJ2-1, with D uncertain. Looked up from germline, CDR1 is SGHAT and CDR2 is FQNNGV. The CDR3 loop spans 10 amino acids. The V and J ends lost 5 bases and 8 bases respectively, with 4 bases between them. The CDR3 bases are TGTGCCAGCAGCCAGCATGAGCAGTTCTTC. Protein product: CASSQHEQFF. Complete variable domain (other parts from reference TRBV11-2 and TRBJ2-1): EAGVAQSPRYKIIEKRQSVAFWCNPISGHATLYWYQQILGQGPKLLIQFQNNGVVDDSQLPKDRFSAERLKGVDSTLKIQPAKLEDSAVYLCASSQHEQFFGPGTRLTVL.